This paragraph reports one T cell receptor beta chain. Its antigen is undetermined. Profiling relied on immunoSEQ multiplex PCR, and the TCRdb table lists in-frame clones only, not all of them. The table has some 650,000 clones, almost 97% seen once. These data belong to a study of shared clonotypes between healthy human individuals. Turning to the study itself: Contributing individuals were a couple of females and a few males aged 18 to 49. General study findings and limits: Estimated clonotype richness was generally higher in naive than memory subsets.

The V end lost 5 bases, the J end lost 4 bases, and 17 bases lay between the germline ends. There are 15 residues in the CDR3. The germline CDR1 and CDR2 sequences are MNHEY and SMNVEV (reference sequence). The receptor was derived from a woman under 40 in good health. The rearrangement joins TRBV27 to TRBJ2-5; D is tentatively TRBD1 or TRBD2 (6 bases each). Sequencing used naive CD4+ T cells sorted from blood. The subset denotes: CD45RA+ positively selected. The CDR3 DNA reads TGTGCCAGCAGTCACCACGGGGGCGAAGGAGAGACCCAGTACTTC. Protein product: CASSHHGGEGETQYF.